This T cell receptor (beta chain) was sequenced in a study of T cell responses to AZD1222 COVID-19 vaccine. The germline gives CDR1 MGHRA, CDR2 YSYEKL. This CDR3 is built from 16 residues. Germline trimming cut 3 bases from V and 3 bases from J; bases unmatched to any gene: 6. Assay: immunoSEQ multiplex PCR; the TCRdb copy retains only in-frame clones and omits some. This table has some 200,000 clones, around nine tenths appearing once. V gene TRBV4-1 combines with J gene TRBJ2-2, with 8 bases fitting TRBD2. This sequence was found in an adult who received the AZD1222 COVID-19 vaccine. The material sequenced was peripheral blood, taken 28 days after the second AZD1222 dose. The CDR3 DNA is TGCGCCAGCAGCCAGAGAAGCGGGAGCTACACCGGGGAGCTGTTTTTT. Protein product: CASSQRSGSYTGELFF.